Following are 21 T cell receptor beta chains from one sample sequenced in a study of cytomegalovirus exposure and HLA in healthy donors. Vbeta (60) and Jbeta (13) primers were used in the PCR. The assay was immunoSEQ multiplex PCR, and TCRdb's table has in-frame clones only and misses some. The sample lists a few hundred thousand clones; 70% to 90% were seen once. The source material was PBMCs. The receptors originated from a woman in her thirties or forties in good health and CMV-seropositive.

The CDR3 spells CASSPRQGAYETQYF. As DNA, the CDR3 is TGTGCCAGCAGCCCTCGACAGGGGGCGTATGAGACCCAGTACTTC. The rearrangement links TRBV7-2 to TRBJ2-5, with 10 bases aligning to TRBD1. V was pared by 5 bases and J by 5 bases, with 8 bases of the junction left unmatched. The germline V gene encodes CDR1 SGHTA and CDR2 FQGNSA. There are 15 residues in the CDR3.

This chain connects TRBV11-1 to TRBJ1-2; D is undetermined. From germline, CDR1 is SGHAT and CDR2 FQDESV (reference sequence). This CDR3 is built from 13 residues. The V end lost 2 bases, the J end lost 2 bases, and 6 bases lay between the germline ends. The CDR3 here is CASSLPGNYGYTF. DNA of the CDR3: TGTGCCAGCAGCTTACCAGGAAACTATGGCTACACCTTC. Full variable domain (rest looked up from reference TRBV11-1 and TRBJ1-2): EAEVAQSPRYKITEKSQAVAFWCDPISGHATLYWYRQILGQGPELLVQFQDESVVDDSQLPKDRFSAERLKGVDSTLKIQPAELGDSAMYLCASSLPGNYGYTFGSGTRLTVV.

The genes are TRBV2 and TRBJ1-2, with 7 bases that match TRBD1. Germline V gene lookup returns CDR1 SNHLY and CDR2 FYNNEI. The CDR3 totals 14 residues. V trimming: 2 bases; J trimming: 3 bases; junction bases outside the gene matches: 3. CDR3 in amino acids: CASSEITGDYGYTF. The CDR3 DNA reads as TGTGCCAGCAGTGAAATTACAGGGGACTATGGCTACACCTTC.

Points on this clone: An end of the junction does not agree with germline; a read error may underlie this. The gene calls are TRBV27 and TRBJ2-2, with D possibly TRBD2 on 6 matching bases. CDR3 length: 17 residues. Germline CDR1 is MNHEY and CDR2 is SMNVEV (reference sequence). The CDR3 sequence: CASSLSIALRNTGGLFF. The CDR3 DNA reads TGTGCCAGCAGTTTATCTATAGCCCTAAGGAACACCGGGGGGCTGTTTTTT.

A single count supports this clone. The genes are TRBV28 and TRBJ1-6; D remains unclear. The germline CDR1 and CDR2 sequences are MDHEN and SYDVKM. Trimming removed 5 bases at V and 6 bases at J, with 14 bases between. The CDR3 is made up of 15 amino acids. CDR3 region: CASSRGLNGNSPLHF. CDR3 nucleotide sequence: TGTGCCAGCAGTCGCGGATTAAACGGTAATTCACCCCTCCACTTT.

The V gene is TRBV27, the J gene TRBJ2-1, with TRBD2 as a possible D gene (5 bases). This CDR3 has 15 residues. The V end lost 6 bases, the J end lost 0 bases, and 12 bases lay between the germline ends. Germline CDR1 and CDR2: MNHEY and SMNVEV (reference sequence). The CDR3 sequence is CASRISSLSYNEQFF. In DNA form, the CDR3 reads TGTGCCAGCAGAATATCTAGCCTCTCCTACAATGAGCAGTTCTTC.

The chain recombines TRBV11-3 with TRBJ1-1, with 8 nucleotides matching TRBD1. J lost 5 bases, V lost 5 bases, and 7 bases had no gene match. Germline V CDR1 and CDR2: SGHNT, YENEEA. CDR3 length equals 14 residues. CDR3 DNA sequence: TGTGCCAGCAGCCCACCGACAGGGGCGACTGAAGCTTTCTTT. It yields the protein CASSPPTGATEAFF.

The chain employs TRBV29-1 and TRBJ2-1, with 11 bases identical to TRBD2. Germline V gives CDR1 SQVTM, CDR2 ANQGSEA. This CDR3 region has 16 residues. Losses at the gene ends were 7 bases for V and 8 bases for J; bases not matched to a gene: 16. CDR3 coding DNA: TGCAGCGGTTTCTTCAGGGCTAGCGGGAGGTCTGATGAGCAGTTCTTC. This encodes CSGFFRASGRSDEQFF.

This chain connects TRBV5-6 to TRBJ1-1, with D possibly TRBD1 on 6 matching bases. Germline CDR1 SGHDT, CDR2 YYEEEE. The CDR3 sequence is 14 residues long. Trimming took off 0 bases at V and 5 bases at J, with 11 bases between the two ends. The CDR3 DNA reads TGTGCCAGCAGCTTGGGGGGCAGGGGTACTGAAGCTTTCTTT. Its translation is CASSLGGRGTEAFF.

The CDR3 DNA reads as TGTGCCAGCAGCTCCTTTGAGCGGGGGAACCTAAACTATGGCTACACCTTC. Amino acid sequence: CASSSFERGNLNYGYTF. The chain recombines TRBV7-8 with TRBJ1-2, with D perhaps matching TRBD1 (5 bases). V shed 4 bases and J shed 2 bases, with 20 bases lying between them. This CDR3 spans 17 amino acids. Germline V lookup: CDR1 SGHVS, CDR2 FQNEAQ.

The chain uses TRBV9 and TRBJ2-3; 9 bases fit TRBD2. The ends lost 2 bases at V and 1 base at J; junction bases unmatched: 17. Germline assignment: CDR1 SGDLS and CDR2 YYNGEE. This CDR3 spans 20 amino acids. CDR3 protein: CASSVDQQGLARLGTDTQYF. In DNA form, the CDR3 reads TGTGCCAGCAGCGTGGATCAACAGGGACTAGCCCGTCTAGGCACAGATACGCAGTATTTT.

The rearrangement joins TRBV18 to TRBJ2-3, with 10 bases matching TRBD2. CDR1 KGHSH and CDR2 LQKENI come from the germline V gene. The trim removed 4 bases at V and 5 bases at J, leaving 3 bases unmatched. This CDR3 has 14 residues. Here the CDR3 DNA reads TGTGCCAGCTCACTTGGACTAGCGGTAGATACGCAGTATTTT. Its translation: CASSLGLAVDTQYF.

The DNA of the CDR3 is TGTGCCAGCAGTTTAGTCCGTTTACGGGAGAGGACGGAAGCTTTCTTT. This encodes CASSLVRLRERTEAFF. V and J are TRBV27 and TRBJ1-1, with D uncertain. Trimming removed 2 bases from V and 8 bases from J, with 21 bases in between. CDR3 length: 16 residues. Per germline, CDR1 MNHEY and CDR2 SMNVEV (reference sequence).

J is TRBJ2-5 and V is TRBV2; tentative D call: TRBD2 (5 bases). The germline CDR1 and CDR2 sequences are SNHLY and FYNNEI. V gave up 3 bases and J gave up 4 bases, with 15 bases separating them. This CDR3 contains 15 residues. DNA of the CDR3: TGTGCCAGCAGTGATGAAGCGGTGGTAGGAGAGACCCAGTACTTC. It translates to CASSDEAVVGETQYF.

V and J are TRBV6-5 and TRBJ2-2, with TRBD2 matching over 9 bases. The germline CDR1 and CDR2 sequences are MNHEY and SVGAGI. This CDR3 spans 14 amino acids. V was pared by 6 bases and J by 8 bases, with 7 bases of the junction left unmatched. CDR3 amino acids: CASRPGLAIGELFF. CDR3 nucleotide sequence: TGTGCCAGCAGACCGGGACTAGCAATAGGGGAGCTGTTTTTT.

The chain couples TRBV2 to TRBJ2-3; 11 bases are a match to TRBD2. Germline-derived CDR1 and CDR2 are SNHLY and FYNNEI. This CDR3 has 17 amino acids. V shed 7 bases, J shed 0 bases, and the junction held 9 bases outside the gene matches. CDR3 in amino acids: CASTRRWTSGSTDTQYF. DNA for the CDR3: TGTGCCAGCACCCGACGCTGGACTAGCGGGAGCACAGATACGCAGTATTTT.

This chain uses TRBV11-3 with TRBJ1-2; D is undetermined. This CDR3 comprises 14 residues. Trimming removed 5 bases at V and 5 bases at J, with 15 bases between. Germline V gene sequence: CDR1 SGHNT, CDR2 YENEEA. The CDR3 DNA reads TGTGCCAGCAGCCCGGGAACAGATCCTTATGGCTACACCTTC. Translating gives CASSPGTDPYGYTF.

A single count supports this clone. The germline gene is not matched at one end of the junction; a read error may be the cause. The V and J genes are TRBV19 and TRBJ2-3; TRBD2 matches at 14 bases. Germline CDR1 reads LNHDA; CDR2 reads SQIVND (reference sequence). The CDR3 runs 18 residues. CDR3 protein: CASSIKGLAGEITYTQYF. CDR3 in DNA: TGTGCCAGTAGTATAAAGGGACTAGCGGGAGAGATCACATATACGCAGTATTTT. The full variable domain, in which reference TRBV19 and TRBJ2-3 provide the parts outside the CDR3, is DGGITQSPKYLFRKEGQNVTLSCEQNLNHDAMYWYRQDPGQGLRLIYYSQIVNDFQKGDIAEGYSVSREKKESFPLTVTSAQKNPTAFYLCASSIKGLAGEITYTQYFGPGTRLTVL.

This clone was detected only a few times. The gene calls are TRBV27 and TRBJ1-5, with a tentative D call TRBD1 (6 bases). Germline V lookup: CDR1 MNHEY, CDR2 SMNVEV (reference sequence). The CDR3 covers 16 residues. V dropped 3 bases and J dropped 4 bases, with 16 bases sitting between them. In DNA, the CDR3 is TGTGCCAGCAGTTTGAGGGGGGGCTCCACAAATCAGCCCCAGCATTTT. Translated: CASSLRGGSTNQPQHF.

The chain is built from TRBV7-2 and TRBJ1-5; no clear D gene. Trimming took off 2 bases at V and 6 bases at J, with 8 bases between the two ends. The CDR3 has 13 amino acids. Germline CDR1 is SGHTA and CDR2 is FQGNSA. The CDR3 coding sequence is TGTGCCAGCAGCTTATTTGAGGTTCAGCCCCAGCATTTT. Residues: CASSLFEVQPQHF. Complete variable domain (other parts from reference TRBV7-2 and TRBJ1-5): GAGVSQSPSNKVTEKGKDVELRCDPISGHTALYWYRQSLGQGLEFLIYFQGNSAPDKSGLPSDRFSAERTGGSVSTLTIQRTQQEDSAVYLCASSLFEVQPQHFGDGTRLSIL.

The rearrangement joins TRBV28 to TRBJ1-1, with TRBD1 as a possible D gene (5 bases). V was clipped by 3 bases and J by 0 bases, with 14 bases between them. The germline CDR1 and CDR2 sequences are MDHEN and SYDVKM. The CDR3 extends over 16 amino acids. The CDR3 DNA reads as TGTGCCAGCAGTTTCCACAGGACCCCCATGAACACTGAAGCTTTCTTT. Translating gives CASSFHRTPMNTEAFF.